Here is one T cell receptor (beta chain) with its context. Antigen unknown. The junction differs from germline at one of its ends, possibly a read error. Amplification used 60 Vbeta primers and 13 Jbeta primers. Measured with immunoSEQ multiplex PCR; TCRdb has only the in-frame clones, and not every one. In the table there are some 270,000 clones, over 70% of which are singletons. CDR1 is SEHNR, CDR2 FQNEAQ, per germline (reference sequence). The CDR3 length is 15 residues. This record belongs to a study of cytomegalovirus exposure and HLA in healthy donors. Whole-study results and caveats: When analyzed later, a missense DCLRE1C variant was found to be linked to TCR beta V- and J-gene trimming.

The material sequenced was PBMCs. This chain connects TRBV7-9 to TRBJ2-5; TRBD1 aligns across 9 bases. This TCR was recovered from a girl aged 2 to 9 in good health and CMV-seronegative. In DNA form, the CDR3 reads TGTTCCAGCAGCACCCGGGACAGGGCCACGGAGACCCAGTACTTC. Translation gives CSSSTRDRATETQYF.